A single sample is the source of the 16 T cell receptor beta chains below, sequenced in a study of blood T cell repertoires in COVID-19. TCRdb's copy holds only in-frame clones and misses some; the assay was immunoSEQ multiplex PCR. The repertoire has about 270,000 clones, more than 75% of them found once; the top ten carry about 8.7%. The sample comprised peripheral blood. These receptors all come from a man aged 35 to 55 with active or convalescent COVID-19.

This clone was detected once. The V gene is TRBV30, the J gene TRBJ2-7; 7 nucleotides match TRBD2. Germline CDR1 is GTSNPN and CDR2 is SVGIG (reference sequence). The junction had 4 bases not matched to a gene; V was cut back by 4 bases and J by 1 base. This CDR3 region has 13 residues. CDR3 nucleotide sequence: TGTGCCTGGAAGTCGGGAGGATCCTACGAGCAGTACTTC. Translation gives CAWKSGGSYEQYF. The whole variable domain, remainder taken from reference TRBV30 and TRBJ2-7, is SQTIHQWPATLVQPVGSPLSLECTVEGTSNPNLYWYRQAAGRGLQLLFYSVGIGQISSEVPQNLSASRPQDRQFILSSKKLLLSDSGFYLCAWKSGGSYEQYFGPGTRLTVT.

This clone was observed a few times. The J gene is TRBJ1-6, the V gene TRBV11-2; 9 positions agree with TRBD1. Trimming took 5 bases from V and 5 from J; bases not matched to a gene: 4. The CDR3 loop spans 15 amino acids. The germline V gene has CDR1 SGHAT and CDR2 FQNNGV. DNA for the CDR3: TGTGCCAGCAGCCTAGGGACAGGGAATAATTCACCCCTCCACTTT. Its translation: CASSLGTGNNSPLHF.

V gene TRBV28 combines with J gene TRBJ1-6; 11 bases fit TRBD1. From germline, CDR1 is MDHEN and CDR2 SYDVKM. The CDR3 spans 15 residues. Trimming removed 7 bases from V and 8 bases from J; junction bases left unmatched: 7. The CDR3 sequence: CASISSDRGHSPLHF. Written as DNA, the CDR3 is TGTGCCAGCATCTCCTCGGACAGGGGGCATTCACCCCTCCACTTT.

This clone appeared once. The V and J genes are TRBV24-1 and TRBJ2-5, with 11 bases fitting TRBD2. The V gene end was trimmed by 0 bases and the J gene end by 1 base; junction bases not matched to a gene: 0. The CDR3 spans 16 residues. The germline CDR1 and CDR2 sequences are KGHDR and SFDVKD. CDR3 nucleotides: TGTGCCACCAGTGATTTGGGACTAGCGGGCCAAGAGACCCAGTACTTC. Its translation is CATSDLGLAGQETQYF.

The chain carries TRBV9 and TRBJ2-1; 12 bases are a match to TRBD2. The CDR3 is made up of 18 amino acids. Germline assignment: CDR1 SGDLS and CDR2 YYNGEE. Losses at the gene ends were 3 bases for V and 0 bases for J; bases not matched to a gene: 7. The CDR3 loop reads CASSGLAGVQSSYNEQFF. Written as DNA, the CDR3 is TGTGCCAGCAGCGGACTAGCGGGAGTGCAATCCTCCTACAATGAGCAGTTCTTC.

This rearrangement joins TRBV5-6 to TRBJ2-7, with 9 bases identical to TRBD2. The CDR3 runs to 15 residues. V gave up 9 bases and J gave up 4 bases; unmatched junction bases: 14. Germline CDR1 is SGHDT and CDR2 is YYEEEE. DNA for the CDR3: TGTGCCACCTCGCGAGGGCGGGAGGGCCGGTACGAGCAGTACTTC. This sequence encodes CATSRGREGRYEQYF.

This clone occurred a few times. This chain links TRBV4-1 with TRBJ1-2; tentative D call: TRBD1 (6 bases). Trimming took off 2 bases at V and 8 bases at J, with 21 bases between the two ends. This CDR3 comprises 16 residues. The germline V gene encodes CDR1 MGHRA and CDR2 YSYEKL. Here the CDR3 DNA reads TGCGCCAGCAGCCAAAAAAGGATGGGCAGGGGAGACGGCTACACCTTC. Protein: CASSQKRMGRGDGYTF.

The V call is TRBV5-1, the J call TRBJ2-7; possible D gene TRBD2, 5 bases. The germline gives CDR1 SGHRS, CDR2 YFSETQ. CDR3 length: 12 residues. Trimming took 2 bases from V and 4 from J, leaving 7 bases between them. The CDR3 DNA sequence: TGCGCCAGCAGCTTCAGCGGTTACGAGCAGTACTTC. This encodes CASSFSGYEQYF.

CDR3 protein: CATSENRGQDGYTF. The CDR3 region has the DNA TGTGCCACCAGTGAAAACAGGGGGCAGGATGGCTACACCTTC. The chain joins TRBV24-1 to TRBJ1-2; 9 nucleotides line up with TRBD1. The germline V gene encodes CDR1 KGHDR and CDR2 SFDVKD. This CDR3 contains 14 residues. After removal of 4 bases from V and 6 bases from J, the junction contained 5 bases not matched to a gene.

V and J are TRBV5-4 and TRBJ2-5, with D tentatively TRBD2 (6 bases). Germline values: CDR1 SGHNT, CDR2 YYREEE (reference sequence). The V end lost 1 base, the J end lost 1 base, and 11 bases lay between the germline ends. There are 15 residues in the CDR3. CDR3 amino acids: CASSLQSSAQETQYF. For the CDR3, the DNA is TGTGCCAGCAGCTTGCAGTCTAGCGCCCAAGAGACCCAGTACTTC.

This clone was detected only a few times. The chain uses TRBV11-2 and TRBJ2-2; the D gene is possibly TRBD2 (5 bases). The CDR3 is 16 residues long. V lost 5 bases to trimming and J lost 9 bases, with 22 bases between them. Germline loops: CDR1 SGHAT, CDR2 FQNNGV. CDR3 region: CASSPFEGANFRELFF. The CDR3 DNA reads as TGTGCCAGCAGCCCTTTCGAGGGCGCAAATTTCAGGGAGCTGTTTTTT.

The gene calls are TRBV5-6 and TRBJ2-3, with D unclear. The length of the CDR3 is 13 residues. The germline gives CDR1 SGHDT, CDR2 YYEEEE. V gave up 4 bases and J gave up 3 bases, with 9 bases separating them. Here the CDR3 DNA reads TGTGCCAGCAGCCTGCCGACAACAGATACGCAGTATTTT. Translating gives CASSLPTTDTQYF.

The rearrangement uses TRBV5-1 and TRBJ1-2; D remains ambiguous. There are 14 residues in the CDR3. Looked up from germline, CDR1 is SGHRS and CDR2 is YFSETQ. V gave up 5 bases and J gave up 0 bases, with 11 bases separating them. CDR3 in DNA: TGCGCCAGCAGACGAGCACTGACTAACTATGGCTACACCTTC. This sequence encodes CASRRALTNYGYTF.

The J gene is TRBJ2-3, the V gene TRBV28, with D possibly TRBD2 on 7 matching bases. The germline V gene has CDR1 MDHEN and CDR2 SYDVKM. The V gene lost 3 bases and the J gene lost 2 bases, with 9 bases spanning the gap. This CDR3 has 14 residues. The CDR3 loop reads CASSFGGHTDTQYF. CDR3 coding DNA: TGTGCCAGCAGTTTCGGGGGGCACACAGATACGCAGTATTTT.

The chain employs TRBV4-1 and TRBJ2-1, with 10 bases identical to TRBD2. There are 15 residues in the CDR3. The germline gives CDR1 MGHRA, CDR2 YSYEKL. The V gene end was trimmed by 4 bases and the J gene end by 5 bases; junction bases not matched to a gene: 5. CDR3 region: CASSLLAGANNEQFF. The CDR3, as DNA: TGCGCCAGCAGCCTCCTAGCGGGGGCAAACAATGAGCAGTTCTTC.

The CDR3, as DNA: TGTGCCAGCCAAAGGGGAAAGTTAGAGACCCAGTACTTC. It codes for CASQRGKLETQYF. The chain has TRBV28 and TRBJ2-5, with D possibly being TRBD1 (5 bases). In germline, CDR1 is MDHEN, CDR2 SYDVKM. The CDR3 has 13 amino acids. V lost 8 bases to trimming and J lost 4 bases, with 14 bases between them.